Each of the 3 T cell receptor beta chains below was sequenced from the same sample in a study of blood T cell repertoires in COVID-19. Method: immunoSEQ multiplex PCR; TCRdb's copy keeps in-frame clones and lacks some. Here the sample spans about 120,000 clones, approximately 87% being singletons. Sample: peripheral blood. The receptors stem from a woman in her forties or fifties with acute or convalescent COVID-19.

The chain couples TRBV2 to TRBJ1-1, with a possible D match to TRBD1 (5 bases). The CDR3 is 15 residues long. V was clipped by 6 bases and J by 3 bases, with 17 bases between them. Per the germline V gene, CDR1 is SNHLY and CDR2 is FYNNEI. CDR3 loop: CASRGQGLGDTEAFF. The DNA for the CDR3 is TGTGCCAGCAGGGGTCAGGGACTAGGGGACACTGAAGCTTTCTTT. Complete variable domain (other parts from reference TRBV2 and TRBJ1-1): EPEVTQTPSHQVTQMGQEVILRCVPISNHLYFYWYRQILGQKVEFLVSFYNNEISEKSEIFDDQFSVERPDGSNFTLKIRSTKLEDSAMYFCASRGQGLGDTEAFFGQGTRLTVV.

The chain employs TRBV19 and TRBJ1-1; tentatively, D is TRBD1 (6 bases). CDR1 LNHDA and CDR2 SQIVND come from the germline V gene (reference sequence). The CDR3 has 14 residues. The V end lost 5 bases, the J end lost 7 bases, and 17 bases lay between the germline ends. The CDR3 spells CASSALVDSFEAFF. The CDR3 DNA sequence: TGTGCCAGTAGTGCCCTGGTGGACAGTTTTGAAGCTTTCTTT.

This rearrangement joins TRBV7-9 to TRBJ1-1; no reliable D call. CDR1 SEHNR and CDR2 FQNEAQ come from the germline V gene (reference sequence). The CDR3 has 16 amino acids. V gave up 5 bases and J gave up 2 bases, with 18 bases separating them. CDR3 coding DNA: TGTGCCAGCAGCCCCATATCGGCAGGTATTAACACTGAAGCTTTCTTT. Protein: CASSPISAGINTEAFF.